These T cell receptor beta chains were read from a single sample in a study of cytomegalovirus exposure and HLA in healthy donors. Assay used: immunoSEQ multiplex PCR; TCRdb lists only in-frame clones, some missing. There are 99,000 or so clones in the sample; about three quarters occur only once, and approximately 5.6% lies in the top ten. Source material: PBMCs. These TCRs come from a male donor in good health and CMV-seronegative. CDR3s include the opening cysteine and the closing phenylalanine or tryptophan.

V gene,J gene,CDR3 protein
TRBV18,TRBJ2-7,CASSPDKTYEQYF
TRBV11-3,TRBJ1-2,CASSSGDSGYTF
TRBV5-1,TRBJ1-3,CASSLAADRGYRDTIYF
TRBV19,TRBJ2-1,CASSASSGNIHNEQFF
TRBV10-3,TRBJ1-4,CAISAFSGTGDEKLFF
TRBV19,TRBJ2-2,CASSIDGLAGTGELFF
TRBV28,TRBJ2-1,CASSLVGAAEQFF
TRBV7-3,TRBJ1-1,CASSLYRNTEAFF
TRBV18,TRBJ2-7,CASSPYRDTASEQYF
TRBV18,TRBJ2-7,CASSPGQQSSYEQYF
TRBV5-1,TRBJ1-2,CASSLGDRGYGYTF
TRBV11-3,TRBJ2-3,CASSLVTSGSLSDTQYF
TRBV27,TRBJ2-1,CASRLSGISYNEQFF
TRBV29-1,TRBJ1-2,CSVVQGGDGYTF
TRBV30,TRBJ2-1,CATPRARGYNEQFF
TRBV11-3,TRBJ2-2,CASSRGLQNTGELFF
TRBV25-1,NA,CASRRDSSYEQYF
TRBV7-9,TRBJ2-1,CSSSLPQNEQFF
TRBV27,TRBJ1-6,CASSSREPQSSYNSPLHF
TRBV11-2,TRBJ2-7,CASSLLSGTFGEQYF
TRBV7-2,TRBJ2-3,CASSLRDTQYF
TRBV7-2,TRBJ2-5,CASSSRAGRETQYF
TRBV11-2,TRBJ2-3,CASSRGTSGPDTQYF
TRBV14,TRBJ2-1,CASSQEVSGRAYEQFF
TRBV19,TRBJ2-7,CASSMGTSGPYEQYF
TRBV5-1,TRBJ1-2,CASSLDGAAPYGYTF
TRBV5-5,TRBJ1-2,CASSLDTDYGYTF
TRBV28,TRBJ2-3,CASSPYINRAADTQYF
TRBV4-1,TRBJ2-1,CASSTGTGGSYNEQFF
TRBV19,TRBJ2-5,CASSASLSSDREETQYF
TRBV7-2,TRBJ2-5,CASSLAGRETQYF
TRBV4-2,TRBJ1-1,CASSQPQGYTEAFF
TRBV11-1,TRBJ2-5,CASSRGGHTDF
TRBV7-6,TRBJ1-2,CASSLSPQGHGYTF